This passage covers 32 T cell receptor beta chains from one sample sequenced in a study of cytomegalovirus exposure and HLA in healthy donors. Primers included in the PCR were 60 Vbeta and 13 Jbeta primers. Here immunoSEQ multiplex PCR was the method, and the copy in TCRdb shows in-frame clones only, minus some. The profile shows 110,000 to 150,000 clones, over 60% of them singletons. The sequenced sample consisted of PBMCs. Receptors originate from a woman aged 40 to 50 in good health and CMV-seronegative.

Only a few counts were recorded for this clone. DNA of the CDR3: TGTGCCAGCGGGGGCACTAATGAAAAACTGTTTTTT. Translating it yields CASGGTNEKLFF. This sequence joins TRBV6-1 and TRBJ1-4, with D perhaps TRBD1 (6 bases). This CDR3 contains 12 residues. CDR1 and CDR2 from the germline V gene are MNHNS and SASEGT. V was cut by 8 bases and J by 2 bases, with 6 bases left in between.

This sequence joins TRBV5-4 and TRBJ2-2; TRBD1 aligns across 8 bases. V trimming: 1 base; J trimming: 4 bases; junction bases outside the gene matches: 6. Per the germline V gene, CDR1 is SGHNT and CDR2 is YYREEE (reference sequence). The CDR3 has 16 amino acids. The CDR3 bases are TGTGCCAGCAGCTTGTATCGGGACAGGACCACCGGGGAGCTGTTTTTT. Its translation is CASSLYRDRTTGELFF.

The V and J genes are TRBV5-1 and TRBJ1-2; weak D call: TRBD1 (5 bases). The CDR3 sequence is 13 residues long. Germline CDR1 SGHRS, CDR2 YFSETQ. The germline V and J ends were trimmed by 0 bases and 8 bases, with 11 bases remaining between them. This CDR3 is CASSLEGAGGYTF. Here the CDR3 DNA reads TGCGCCAGCAGCTTGGAAGGGGCGGGGGGCTACACCTTC. Variable domain in full (rest from reference TRBV5-1 and TRBJ1-2): KAGVTQTPRYLIKTRGQQVTLSCSPISGHRSVSWYQQTPGQGLQFLFEYFSETQRNKGNFPGRFSGRQFSNSRSEMNVSTLELGDSALYLCASSLEGAGGYTFGSGTRLTVV.

V is TRBV4-1 and J is TRBJ2-2; D is ambiguous. CDR1 is MGHRA, CDR2 YSYEKL, per germline. CDR3 size: 13 residues. Trimming took 4 bases from V and 7 from J, leaving 10 bases between them. This CDR3 reads CASSLISGGELFF. CDR3 coding DNA: TGCGCCAGCAGCCTAATCTCAGGCGGGGAGCTGTTTTTT.

J is TRBJ2-5 and V is TRBV19, with 8 bases fitting TRBD1. CDR1 is LNHDA, CDR2 SQIVND, per germline (reference sequence). The CDR3 runs to 14 residues. Trimming cost V 5 bases and J 1 base; bases outside gene matches: 3. The CDR3 loop reads CASSLRGPQETQYF. The CDR3 DNA reads TGTGCCAGTAGTCTCAGGGGGCCCCAAGAGACCCAGTACTTC.

This clone was recorded a few times. V gene TRBV30 combines with J gene TRBJ1-1; 10 bases fit TRBD1. Looked up from germline, CDR1 is GTSNPN and CDR2 is SVGIG (reference sequence). V lost 1 base and J lost 8; bases outside the gene matches: 16. The CDR3 is 17 amino acids. Written as DNA, the CDR3 is TGTGCCTGGAGTGGAGGGACAGGGGCAGACTGGGGCGGAGAAGCTTTCTTT. Protein sequence: CAWSGGTGADWGGEAFF.

The chain combines TRBV6-5 with TRBJ2-7, with 11 nucleotides matching TRBD2. Trimming at V came to 4 bases and at J to 5 bases, leaving 10 bases not matched to a gene. The CDR3 covers 16 residues. From germline, CDR1 is MNHEY and CDR2 SVGAGI. The CDR3 reads CASSSVSGGVYHEQYF. CDR3 bases: TGTGCCAGCAGTTCTGTTAGCGGGGGGGTCTACCACGAGCAGTACTTC.

V and J are TRBV5-1 and TRBJ2-5; 8 positions agree with TRBD1. V shed 3 bases and J 9 bases; nucleotides not matched to a gene: 13. This CDR3 comprises 15 residues. Germline loops: CDR1 SGHRS, CDR2 YFSETQ. The CDR3 loop reads CASSSTGDPRGAQYF. In DNA, the CDR3 is TGCGCCAGCAGCTCGACAGGGGACCCCCGCGGAGCCCAGTACTTC.

This CDR3 reads CASSFSGGLNYGYTF. The DNA of the CDR3 is TGTGCCAGCAGCTTCTCTGGGGGGTTAAACTATGGCTACACCTTC. The rearrangement links TRBV6-5 to TRBJ1-2; D perhaps matches TRBD1 (5 bases). CDR3 length: 15 amino acids. V was pared by 6 bases and J by 2 bases, with 16 bases between. Germline lookup yields CDR1 MNHEY and CDR2 SVGAGI.

Turning to this clone: The CDR3 does not end in the conserved phenylalanine or tryptophan, so this is likely a read error. The DNA is omitted, as the CDR3 cannot be located on it reliably, and the CDR3 follows TCRdb's listing. CDR3 amino acids: CASSIGFYEAGAR. The V call is TRBV7-9, the J call TRBJ1-2. Germline assignment: CDR1 SEHNR and CDR2 FQNEAQ (reference sequence). Both ends counted, the CDR3 spans 13 residues.

The J gene is TRBJ2-1, the V gene TRBV19, with TRBD2 matching 7 bases. V shed 7 bases and J 12 bases; nucleotides not matched to a gene: 18. The CDR3 is 15 amino acids. Germline lookup yields CDR1 LNHDA and CDR2 SQIVND (reference sequence). The DNA for the CDR3 is TGTGCCAGTACCCCTCCCCCCGGAGGACTAGTAGGGCAGTTCTTC. Translating it yields CASTPPPGGLVGQFF.

The chain couples TRBV30 to TRBJ1-5; no reliable D call. CDR3 size: 15 residues. V dropped 2 bases and J dropped 0 bases, with 11 bases sitting between them. Per germline, CDR1 GTSNPN and CDR2 SVGIG (reference sequence). The CDR3 coding sequence is TGTGCCTGGAGTACGACTGACTATAGCAATCAGCCCCAGCATTTT. This codes for CAWSTTDYSNQPQHF.

A remark on this clone: The sample holds other DNA sequences that translate to the same CDR3. The CDR3: CASSPPGGLETQYF. CDR3 DNA: TGTGCCAGCTCACCACCAGGAGGGTTAGAGACCCAGTACTTC. This sequence joins TRBV18 and TRBJ2-5, with a possible D match to TRBD2 (6 bases). Germline CDR1 reads KGHSH; CDR2 reads LQKENI. This CDR3 is built from 14 residues. Trimming took 0 bases from V and 4 from J, leaving 9 bases between them.

The chain links TRBV10-1 to TRBJ2-3; TRBD2 matches at 7 bases. The CDR3 is made up of 15 amino acids. Germline V gene data show CDR1 as WNHNN and CDR2 as SYGVQD (reference sequence). After removal of 2 bases from V and 2 bases from J, the junction contained 4 bases not matched to a gene. In nucleotides, the CDR3 is TGCGCCAGCAGTGAGGGACTAGGATCCACAGATACGCAGTATTTT. Translating it yields CASSEGLGSTDTQYF.

This clone was counted only a few times. The chain has TRBV5-1 and TRBJ2-3; 7 positions match TRBD2. V was clipped by 4 bases and J by 2 bases; unmatched bases: 10. In germline, CDR1 is SGHRS, CDR2 YFSETQ. The CDR3 has 16 residues. The CDR3 nucleotides read TGCGCCAGCAGCAAAGGGACCGGGGGGTTCACAGATACGCAGTATTTT. Protein: CASSKGTGGFTDTQYF.

The chain combines TRBV2 with TRBJ2-1; 9 bases line up with TRBD1. After removal of 6 bases from V and 2 bases from J, the junction contained 11 bases not matched to a gene. CDR3 size: 17 residues. CDR1 and CDR2 (germline): SNHLY, FYNNEI. The CDR3 DNA reads as TGTGCCAGCAGAGAGGACAGGGGAGTAATCCCCTACAATGAGCAGTTCTTC. Its translation is CASREDRGVIPYNEQFF.

The V gene is TRBV6-5, the J gene TRBJ2-7; 9 positions agree with TRBD2. The germline gives CDR1 MNHEY, CDR2 SVGAGI. The CDR3 is 13 residues long. Trimming cost V 7 bases and J 3 bases; bases outside gene matches: 4. The chain's CDR3 is CASTSGALYEQYF. CDR3 coding DNA: TGTGCCAGCACTAGCGGGGCCCTCTACGAGCAGTACTTC.

The chain uses TRBV2 and TRBJ1-2; TRBD1 agrees at 10 bases. There are 13 residues in the CDR3. Germline values: CDR1 SNHLY, CDR2 FYNNEI. Trimming cost V 6 bases and J 8 bases; bases outside gene matches: 6. The CDR3 sequence: CASRTGGSDGYTF. Here the CDR3 DNA reads TGTGCCAGCAGGACAGGGGGCTCGGACGGCTACACCTTC.

The chain is built from TRBV4-2 and TRBJ2-7, with a possible D match to TRBD2 (6 bases). Per the germline V gene, CDR1 is LGHNA and CDR2 is YNFKEQ. The CDR3 is 16 amino acids. Trimming removed 0 bases at V and 2 bases at J, with 14 bases between. Here the CDR3 DNA reads TGTGCCAGCAGCCAAGAAGTGGGGGGTGTTACCTACGAGCAGTACTTC. The encoded protein is CASSQEVGGVTYEQYF.

This clone was counted many times. The chain uses TRBV28 and TRBJ1-1; D gene ambiguous. Trimming removed 2 bases at V and 0 bases at J, with 7 bases between. The CDR3 runs 14 residues. Per the germline V gene, CDR1 is MDHEN and CDR2 is SYDVKM. The CDR3 sequence: CASSLQVVNTEAFF. Here the CDR3 DNA reads TGTGCCAGCAGTTTACAGGTGGTGAACACTGAAGCTTTCTTT. Drawing the rest from reference TRBV28 and TRBJ1-1, the complete variable domain is DVKVTQSSRYLVKRTGEKVFLECVQDMDHENMFWYRQDPGLGLRLIYFSYDVKMKEKGDIPEGYSVSREKKERFSLILESASTNQTSMYLCASSLQVVNTEAFFGQGTRLTVV.

The rearrangement links TRBV5-1 to TRBJ1-3; 7 bases match TRBD1. CDR3 length: 15 residues. In germline, CDR1 is SGHRS, CDR2 YFSETQ. V was clipped by 4 bases and J by 1 base; unmatched bases: 5. The CDR3 DNA is TGCGCCAGCAGCCCCGCAGGGGGATCTGGAAACACCATATATTTT. Translation: CASSPAGGSGNTIYF.

The chain combines TRBV5-8 with TRBJ2-3; 8 bases align to TRBD1. The CDR3 runs 16 residues. After removal of 4 bases from V and 1 base from J, the junction contained 8 bases not matched to a gene. Per germline, CDR1 SGHTS and CDR2 YDEGEE. The CDR3 here is CASSRTGRVGTDTQYF. CDR3 DNA: TGTGCCAGCAGCCGGACAGGGCGGGTGGGCACAGATACGCAGTATTTT.

This chain joins TRBV19 and TRBJ1-1, with TRBD1 matching over 12 bases. V trimming: 6 bases; J trimming: 5 bases; junction bases outside the gene matches: 19. The CDR3 is made up of 19 amino acids. CDR1 and CDR2 from the germline V gene are LNHDA and SQIVND (reference sequence). DNA of the CDR3: TGTGCCAGTAGCGGACCGGGACAGGGGGCGCGGGGTTCATTAACTGAAGCTTTCTTT. It is translated as CASSGPGQGARGSLTEAFF.

The table lists this clone with a count of one. CDR3 sequence: CASSATSGRTQYF. CDR3 bases: TGTGCCAGCAGCGCCACTAGCGGGAGGACCCAGTACTTC. This chain links TRBV9 with TRBJ2-5, with 11 bases lining up with TRBD2. Germline lookup yields CDR1 SGDLS and CDR2 YYNGEE. This CDR3 is 13 amino acids long. The trim removed 3 bases at V and 7 bases at J, leaving 2 bases unmatched.

V usage is TRBV28 and J usage is TRBJ1-1; D remains unclear. This CDR3 region has 9 residues. Looked up from germline, CDR1 is MDHEN and CDR2 is SYDVKM. The ends were cut back, 8 bases at V and 10 bases at J, with 8 bases in the middle. The CDR3 sequence is CASGPLAFF. CDR3 DNA: TGTGCCAGCGGGCCGCTAGCTTTCTTT.

The chain is built from TRBV5-1 and TRBJ2-1; 7 bases agree with TRBD2. V gave up 3 bases and J gave up 3 bases; unmatched junction bases: 9. The CDR3 runs 16 residues. Germline V lookup: CDR1 SGHRS, CDR2 YFSETQ. The CDR3 protein is CASSSNGGGYYNEQFF. CDR3 bases: TGCGCCAGCAGCTCGAACGGCGGGGGATACTACAATGAGCAGTTCTTC.

This rearrangement joins TRBV28 to TRBJ2-1; TRBD2 might be the D (6 bases). Trimming cost V 1 base and J 5 bases, with 15 bases left between them. This CDR3 is built from 16 residues. Germline V lookup: CDR1 MDHEN, CDR2 SYDVKM. As DNA, the CDR3 is TGTGCCAGCAGTTTATTGGAGGGAAAGCGAGACAATGAGCAGTTCTTC. Translated: CASSLLEGKRDNEQFF.

The genes are TRBV4-2 and TRBJ2-7; TRBD2 might be the D (6 bases). This CDR3 region has 12 residues. V lost 5 bases, J lost 8 bases, and 13 bases lay in between. Looked up from germline, CDR1 is LGHNA and CDR2 is YNFKEQ. CDR3 sequence: CASSTSREKQYF. The DNA of the CDR3 is TGTGCCAGCAGCACCTCCCGGGAGAAGCAGTACTTC.

The genes are TRBV28 and TRBJ1-2; D call uncertain. CDR3 length equals 14 residues. V lost 3 bases and J lost 5, with 13 bases in between. The germline V gene has CDR1 MDHEN and CDR2 SYDVKM. This chain's CDR3 is CASSFTPPKYGYTF. DNA for the CDR3: TGTGCCAGCAGTTTCACTCCCCCGAAGTATGGCTACACCTTC.

The chain uses TRBV30 and TRBJ1-5, with 11 bases lining up with TRBD1. This CDR3 spans 15 amino acids. The V and J ends lost 4 bases and 7 bases, in that order; junction bases with no gene match: 9. Germline V gives CDR1 GTSNPN, CDR2 SVGIG (reference sequence). Written as DNA, the CDR3 is TGTGCCTGGACCCCGGACAGGGGGCAGGGGCAGCCCCAGCATTTT. This codes for CAWTPDRGQGQPQHF.

This chain links TRBV28 with TRBJ1-6, with D hard to call. This CDR3 comprises 12 residues. Germline V CDR1 and CDR2: MDHEN, SYDVKM. Trimming shortened V by 4 bases and J by 10 bases, and 8 bases separated the two germline ends. The CDR3 loop reads CASSYSGSPLHF. DNA for the CDR3: TGTGCCAGCAGTTATAGCGGATCACCCCTCCACTTT.

The table lists this clone with a count of one. The CDR3 DNA reads TGTGCCAGCAGCCAATCGACTACCGCAGATACGCAGTATTTT. Protein product: CASSQSTTADTQYF. This sequence joins TRBV4-2 and TRBJ2-3; perhaps TRBD2 as D (5 bases). The V and J ends lost 2 bases and 4 bases respectively, with 10 bases between them. The CDR3 spans 14 residues. Germline lookup yields CDR1 LGHNA and CDR2 YNFKEQ.